This T cell receptor beta chain comes out of a study of cytomegalovirus exposure and HLA in healthy donors. Looking at the study overall: The early release's HLA-typed donors yielded approximately 85 million unique TCRs.

Vbeta (60) and Jbeta (13) primers were used in the PCR. Method: immunoSEQ multiplex PCR; TCRdb's copy keeps in-frame clones and lacks some. The data show about 130,000 clones, approximately 79% seen once. This CDR3 spans 13 amino acids. The germline CDR1 and CDR2 sequences are LNHDA and SQIVND (reference sequence). With 4 bases removed from V and 1 base from J, the gap between germline ends came to 7 bases. Study conclusions and caveats: The study flagged some 170 TCR beta chains as cytomegalovirus-associated.

Comment on this clone: Its antigen is not known.

This chain links TRBV19 with TRBJ1-1; D is unclear. Sequencing was done on a sample of PBMCs. This TCR was sampled from a male donor in good health and CMV-seronegative. The CDR3 loop reads CASSTQKNTEAFF. The CDR3 nucleotides read TGTGCCAGTAGTACTCAGAAGAACACTGAAGCTTTCTTT.